This T cell receptor beta chain was recovered during a study of beta chain features in type 1 diabetes. Study at large: Comparable age, gender and cell yields were observed in patients relative to healthy donors. Across the samples, 107,917,701 sorted cells were examined in total.

CDR1 and CDR2 (germline): SGHTA, FQGNSA. Trimming took off 6 bases at V and 0 bases at J, with 24 bases between the two ends. There are 18 residues in the CDR3. The study reverse transcribed the entire isolated RNA, so it sequenced expressed TCRB transcripts. TCRdb keeps only in-frame clones here, not all; method: immunoSEQ multiplex PCR. Of fewer than 550,000 clones listed, 11% are singletons. The clonotype was recovered from a woman aged 18-35 years in good health. The chain has TRBV7-2 and TRBJ2-7; D is possibly TRBD2 (6 bases). Source material: naive CD4+ T cells from blood. CDR3 in DNA: TGTGCCAGCAGTTCCTGGGGGACTGAGAAGGAAAGCTCCTACGAGCAGTACTTC. This codes for CASSSWGTEKESSYEQYF.